A single sample gave rise to the 5 T cell receptor beta chains below, sequenced in a study of blood T cell repertoires in COVID-19. Clones were sequenced by immunoSEQ multiplex PCR, and TCRdb holds only the in-frame ones, with some missing. The sample holds tens of thousands of clones, roughly 88% seen once. The sequenced sample was peripheral blood. These receptors came from a human donor in a cohort sampled during active COVID-19.

The chain couples TRBV2 to TRBJ1-2; 7 bases agree with TRBD1. The trim removed 6 bases at V and 7 bases at J, leaving 5 bases unmatched. The CDR3 totals 12 residues. Germline values: CDR1 SNHLY, CDR2 FYNNEI. CDR3 sequence: CASRGQVGGYTF. The CDR3 nucleotides are TGTGCCAGCAGAGGACAGGTTGGTGGCTACACCTTC.

The J gene is TRBJ2-7, the V gene TRBV4-1, with TRBD1 identical over 7 bases. There are 16 residues in the CDR3. The V segment lost 5 bases and the J segment 4 bases; nucleotides outside the gene matches: 14. CDR1 is MGHRA and CDR2 is YSYEKL in the germline V gene. CDR3 DNA: TGCGCCAGCAGCGAAAGAGACAGGGTAGGGTTTTACGAGCAGTACTTC. Protein: CASSERDRVGFYEQYF.

V gene TRBV6-5 combines with J gene TRBJ2-2, with D tentatively TRBD1 (5 bases). The V gene lost 5 bases and the J gene lost 7 bases, with 8 bases spanning the gap. Germline V gives CDR1 MNHEY, CDR2 SVGAGI. The CDR3 spans 12 residues. Here the CDR3 DNA reads TGTGCCAGCAGTCGACAGTTCGGGGAGCTGTTTTTT. Protein sequence: CASSRQFGELFF.

The chain joins TRBV19 to TRBJ1-4, with no clear D. CDR1 LNHDA and CDR2 SQIVND come from the germline V gene (reference sequence). This CDR3 contains 15 residues. V dropped 3 bases and J dropped 4 bases, with 12 bases sitting between them. The CDR3 sequence is CASSIRGTGNEKLFF. DNA for the CDR3: TGTGCCAGTAGTATCAGAGGAACGGGTAATGAAAAACTGTTTTTT.

CDR3 DNA sequence: TGTGCCAGCAGCTTTAGCGGGGAGACAGATACGCAGTATTTT. Encoded protein: CASSFSGETDTQYF. The chain employs TRBV7-2 and TRBJ2-3; 8 bases map to TRBD2. The germline V gene encodes CDR1 SGHTA and CDR2 FQGNSA. Losses at the gene ends were 3 bases for V and 3 bases for J; bases not matched to a gene: 2. The length of the CDR3 is 14 residues.